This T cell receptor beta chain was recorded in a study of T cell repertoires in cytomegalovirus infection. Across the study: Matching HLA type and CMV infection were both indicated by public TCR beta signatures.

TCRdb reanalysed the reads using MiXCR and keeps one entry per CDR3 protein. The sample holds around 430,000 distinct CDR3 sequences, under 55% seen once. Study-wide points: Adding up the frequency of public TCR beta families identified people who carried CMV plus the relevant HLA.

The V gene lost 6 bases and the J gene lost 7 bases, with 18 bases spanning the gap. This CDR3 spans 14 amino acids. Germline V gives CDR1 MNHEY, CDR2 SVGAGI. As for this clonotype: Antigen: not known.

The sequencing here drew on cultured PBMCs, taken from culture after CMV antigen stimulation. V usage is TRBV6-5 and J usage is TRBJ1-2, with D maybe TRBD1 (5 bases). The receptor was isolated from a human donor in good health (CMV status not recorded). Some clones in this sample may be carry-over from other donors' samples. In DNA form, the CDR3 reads TGTGCCAGCAGCCGCTCAGGGCGGACGGGTGGCTACACCTTC. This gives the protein CASSRSGRTGGYTF.